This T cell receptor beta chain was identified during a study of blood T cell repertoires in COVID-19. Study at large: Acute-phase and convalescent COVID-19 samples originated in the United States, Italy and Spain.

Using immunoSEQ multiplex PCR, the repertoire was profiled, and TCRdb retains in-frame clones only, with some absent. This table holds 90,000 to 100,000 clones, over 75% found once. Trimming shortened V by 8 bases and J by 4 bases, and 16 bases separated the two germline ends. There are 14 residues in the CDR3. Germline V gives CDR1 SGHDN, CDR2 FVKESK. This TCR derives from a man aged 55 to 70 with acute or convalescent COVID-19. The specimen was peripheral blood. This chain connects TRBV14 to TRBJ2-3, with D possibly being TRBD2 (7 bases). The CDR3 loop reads CASRRGGSADTQYF. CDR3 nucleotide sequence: TGTGCCAGCCGGAGGGGGGGCAGCGCAGATACGCAGTATTTT.